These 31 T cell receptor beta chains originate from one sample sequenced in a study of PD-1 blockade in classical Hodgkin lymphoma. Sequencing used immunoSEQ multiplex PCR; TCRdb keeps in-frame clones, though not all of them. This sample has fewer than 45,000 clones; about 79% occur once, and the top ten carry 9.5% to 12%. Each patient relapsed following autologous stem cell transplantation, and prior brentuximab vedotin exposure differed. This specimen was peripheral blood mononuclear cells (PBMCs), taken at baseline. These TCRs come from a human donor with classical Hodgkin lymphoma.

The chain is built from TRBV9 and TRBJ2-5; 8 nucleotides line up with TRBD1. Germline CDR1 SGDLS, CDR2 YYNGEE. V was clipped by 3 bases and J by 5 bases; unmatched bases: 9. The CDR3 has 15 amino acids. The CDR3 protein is CASSDQGADGETQYF. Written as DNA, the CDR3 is TGTGCCAGCAGCGACCAGGGGGCCGACGGGGAGACCCAGTACTTC.

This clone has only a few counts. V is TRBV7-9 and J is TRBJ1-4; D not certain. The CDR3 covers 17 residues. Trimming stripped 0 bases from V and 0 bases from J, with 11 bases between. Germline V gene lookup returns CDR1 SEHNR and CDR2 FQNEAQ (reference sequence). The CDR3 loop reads CASSLAGWGATNEKLFF. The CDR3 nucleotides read TGTGCCAGCAGCTTAGCAGGGTGGGGAGCAACTAATGAAAAACTGTTTTTT.

The CDR3 DNA sequence: TGTGCCAGCAGCGTAGACCCCCTGAACACTGAAGCTTTCTTT. Amino acids: CASSVDPLNTEAFF. The genes are TRBV9 and TRBJ1-1; the D is unclear. The CDR3 is 14 amino acids. CDR1 SGDLS and CDR2 YYNGEE come from the germline V gene. The V and J ends lost 0 bases and 0 bases respectively, with 6 bases between them.

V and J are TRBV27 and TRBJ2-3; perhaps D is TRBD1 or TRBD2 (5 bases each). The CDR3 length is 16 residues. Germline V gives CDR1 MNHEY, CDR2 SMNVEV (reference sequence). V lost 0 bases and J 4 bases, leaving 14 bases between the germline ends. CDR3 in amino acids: CASSLSVVGTADTQYF. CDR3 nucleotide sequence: TGTGCCAGCAGTTTATCGGTGGTGGGGACGGCAGATACGCAGTATTTT.

CDR3 sequence (DNA): TGTGCCAGCAGCTCGGACATCTCAGATACGCAGTATTTT. As protein: CASSSDISDTQYF. The genes are TRBV7-2 and TRBJ2-3; possibly TRBD1 for D (5 bases). There are 13 residues in the CDR3. The V gene's germline CDR1 is SGHTA and CDR2 FQGNSA. V lost 4 bases and J 4 bases, leaving 9 bases between the germline ends.

The CDR3 nucleotides are TGTGCCAGCAGCGTAGACGGACAGGGAATATACGAGCAGTACTTC. It translates to CASSVDGQGIYEQYF. This chain connects TRBV9 to TRBJ2-7; TRBD1 matches 8 bases. Germline CDR1 and CDR2: SGDLS and YYNGEE. V lost 0 bases to trimming and J lost 4 bases; unmatched junction nucleotides: 6. This CDR3 has 15 residues.

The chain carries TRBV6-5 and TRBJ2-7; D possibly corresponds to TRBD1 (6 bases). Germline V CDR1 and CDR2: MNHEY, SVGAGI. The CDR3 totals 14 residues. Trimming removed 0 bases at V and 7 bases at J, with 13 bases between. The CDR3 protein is CASSYSGTPLEQYF. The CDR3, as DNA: TGTGCCAGCAGTTACTCGGGGACACCTCTGGAGCAGTACTTC.

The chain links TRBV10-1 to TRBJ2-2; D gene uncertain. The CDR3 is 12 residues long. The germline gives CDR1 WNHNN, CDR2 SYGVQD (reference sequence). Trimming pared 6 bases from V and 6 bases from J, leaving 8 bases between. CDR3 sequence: CASSSPAGELFF. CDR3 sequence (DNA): TGCGCCAGCAGCTCTCCCGCCGGGGAGCTGTTTTTT.

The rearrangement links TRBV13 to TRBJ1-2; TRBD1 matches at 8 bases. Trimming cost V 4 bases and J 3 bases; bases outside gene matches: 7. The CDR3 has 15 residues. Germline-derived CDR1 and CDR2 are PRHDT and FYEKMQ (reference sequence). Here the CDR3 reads CASSSSGTGDYGYTF. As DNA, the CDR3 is TGTGCCAGCAGCTCCTCCGGGACAGGCGACTATGGCTACACCTTC. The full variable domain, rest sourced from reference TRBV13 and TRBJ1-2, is AAGVIQSPRHLIKEKRETATLKCYPIPRHDTVYWYQQGPGQDPQFLISFYEKMQSDKGSIPDRFSAQQFSDYHSELNMSSLELGDSALYFCASSSSGTGDYGYTFGSGTRLTVV.

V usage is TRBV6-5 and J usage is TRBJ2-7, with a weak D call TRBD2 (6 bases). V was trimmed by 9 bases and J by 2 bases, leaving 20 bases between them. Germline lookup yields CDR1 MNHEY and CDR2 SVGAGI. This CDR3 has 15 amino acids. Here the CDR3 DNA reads TGTGCCAGTCAAATTGTGGAGGGAGCGGCCTACGAGCAGTACTTC. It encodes CASQIVEGAAYEQYF.

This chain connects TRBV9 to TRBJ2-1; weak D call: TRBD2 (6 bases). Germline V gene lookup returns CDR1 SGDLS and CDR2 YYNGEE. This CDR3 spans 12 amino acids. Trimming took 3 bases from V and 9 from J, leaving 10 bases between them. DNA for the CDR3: TGTGCCAGCAGCGGGGGGGAGAGTGAGCAGTTCTTC. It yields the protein CASSGGESEQFF.

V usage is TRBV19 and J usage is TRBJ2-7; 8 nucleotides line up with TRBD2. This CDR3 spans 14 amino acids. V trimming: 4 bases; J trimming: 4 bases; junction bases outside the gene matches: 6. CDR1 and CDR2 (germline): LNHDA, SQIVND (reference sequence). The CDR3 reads CASSKAGARYEQYF. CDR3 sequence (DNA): TGTGCCAGTAGTAAAGCGGGAGCCCGGTACGAGCAGTACTTC.

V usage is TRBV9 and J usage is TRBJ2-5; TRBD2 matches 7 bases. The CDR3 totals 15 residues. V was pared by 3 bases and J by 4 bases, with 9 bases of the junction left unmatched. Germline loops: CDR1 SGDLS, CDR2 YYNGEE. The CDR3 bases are TGTGCCAGCAGCGGGGAGGGCCTTGGGGGAGAGACCCAGTACTTC. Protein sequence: CASSGEGLGGETQYF. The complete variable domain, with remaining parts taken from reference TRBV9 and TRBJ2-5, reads DSGVTQTPKHLITATGQRVTLRCSPRSGDLSVYWYQQSLDQGLQFLIQYYNGEERAKGNILERFSAQQFPDLHSELNLSSLELGDSALYFCASSGEGLGGETQYFGPGTRLLVL.

CDR3 nucleotide sequence: TGTGCCAGCAGCTTAGTGGCAGGCTACGAGCAGTACTTC. Amino acid sequence: CASSLVAGYEQYF. The chain combines TRBV7-9 with TRBJ2-7; D not certain. The ends were cut back, 1 base at V and 3 bases at J, with 7 bases in the middle. The CDR3 has 13 residues. In germline, CDR1 is SEHNR, CDR2 FQNEAQ (reference sequence).

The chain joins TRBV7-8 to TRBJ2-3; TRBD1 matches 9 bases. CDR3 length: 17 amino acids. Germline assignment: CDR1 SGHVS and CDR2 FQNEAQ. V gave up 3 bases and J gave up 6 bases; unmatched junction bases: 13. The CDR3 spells CASSFKPTGGLGDTQYF. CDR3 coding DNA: TGTGCCAGCAGCTTCAAACCTACAGGGGGCTTAGGGGATACGCAGTATTTT.

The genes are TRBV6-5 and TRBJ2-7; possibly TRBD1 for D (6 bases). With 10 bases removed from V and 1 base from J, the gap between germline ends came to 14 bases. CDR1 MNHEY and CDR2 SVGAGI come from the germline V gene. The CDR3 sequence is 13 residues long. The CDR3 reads CATRNRESYEQYF. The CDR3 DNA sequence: TGTGCCACCCGTAACAGGGAATCCTACGAGCAGTACTTC.

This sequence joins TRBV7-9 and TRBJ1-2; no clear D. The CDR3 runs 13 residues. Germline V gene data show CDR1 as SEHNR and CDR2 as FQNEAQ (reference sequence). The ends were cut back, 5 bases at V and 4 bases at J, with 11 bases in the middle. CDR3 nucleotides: TGTGCCAGCAGCCCTTCGGTACTCTATGGCTACACCTTC. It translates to CASSPSVLYGYTF.

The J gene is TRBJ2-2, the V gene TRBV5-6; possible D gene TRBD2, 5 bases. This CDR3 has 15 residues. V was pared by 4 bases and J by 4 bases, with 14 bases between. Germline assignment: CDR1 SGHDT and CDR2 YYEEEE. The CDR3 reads CASSPPGRATGELFF. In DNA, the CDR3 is TGTGCCAGCAGCCCTCCTGGGCGGGCCACCGGGGAGCTGTTTTTT. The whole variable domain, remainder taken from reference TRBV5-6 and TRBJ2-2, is DAGVTQSPTHLIKTRGQQVTLRCSPKSGHDTVSWYQQALGQGPQFIFQYYEEEERQRGNFPDRFSGHQFPNYSSELNVNALLLGDSALYLCASSPPGRATGELFFGEGSRLTVL.

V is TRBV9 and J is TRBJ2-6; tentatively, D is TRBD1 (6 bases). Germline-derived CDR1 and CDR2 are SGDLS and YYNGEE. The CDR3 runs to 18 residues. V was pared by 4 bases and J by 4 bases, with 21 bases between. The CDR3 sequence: CASSSQTFQGWGANVLTF. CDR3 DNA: TGTGCCAGCAGCTCCCAGACCTTCCAGGGGTGGGGGGCCAACGTCCTGACTTTC. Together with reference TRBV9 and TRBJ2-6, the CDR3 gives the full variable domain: DSGVTQTPKHLITATGQRVTLRCSPRSGDLSVYWYQQSLDQGLQFLIQYYNGEERAKGNILERFSAQQFPDLHSELNLSSLELGDSALYFCASSSQTFQGWGANVLTFGAGSRLTVL.

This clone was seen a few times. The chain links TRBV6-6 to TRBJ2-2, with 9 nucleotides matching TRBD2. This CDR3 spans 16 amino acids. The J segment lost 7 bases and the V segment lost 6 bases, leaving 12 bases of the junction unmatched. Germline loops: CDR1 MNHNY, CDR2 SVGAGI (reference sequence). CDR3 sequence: CASRLSGGALGGELFF. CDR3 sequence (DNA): TGTGCCAGCAGGCTTAGCGGGGGCGCTTTGGGCGGGGAGCTGTTTTTT.

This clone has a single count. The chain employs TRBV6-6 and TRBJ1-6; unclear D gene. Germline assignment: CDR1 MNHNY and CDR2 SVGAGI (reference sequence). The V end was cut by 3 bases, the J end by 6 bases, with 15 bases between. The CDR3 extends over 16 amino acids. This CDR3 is CASSYWSPATNSPLHF. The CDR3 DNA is TGTGCCAGCAGTTATTGGAGCCCAGCCACTAATTCACCCCTCCACTTT.

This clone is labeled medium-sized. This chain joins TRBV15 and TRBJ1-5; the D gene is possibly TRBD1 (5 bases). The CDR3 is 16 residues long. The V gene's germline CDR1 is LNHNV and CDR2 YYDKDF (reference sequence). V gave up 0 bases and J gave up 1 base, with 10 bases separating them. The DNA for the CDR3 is TGTGCCACCAGCAGAGAAGCAGGGAACAGCAATCAGCCCCAGCATTTT. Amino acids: CATSREAGNSNQPQHF.

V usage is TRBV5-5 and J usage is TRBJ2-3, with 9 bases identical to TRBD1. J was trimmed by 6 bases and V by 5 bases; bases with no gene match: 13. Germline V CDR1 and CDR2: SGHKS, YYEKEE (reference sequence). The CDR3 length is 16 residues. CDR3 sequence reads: CASSTRGTGLSDTQYF. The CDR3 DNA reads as TGTGCCAGCAGTACCAGAGGGACAGGGTTATCCGATACGCAGTATTTT.

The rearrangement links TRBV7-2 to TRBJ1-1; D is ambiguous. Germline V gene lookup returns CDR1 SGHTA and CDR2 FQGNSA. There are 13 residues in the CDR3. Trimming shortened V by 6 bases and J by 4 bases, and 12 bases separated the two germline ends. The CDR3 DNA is TGTGCCAGCAGACCTGCCAGGCCCACTGAAGCTTTCTTT. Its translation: CASRPARPTEAFF.

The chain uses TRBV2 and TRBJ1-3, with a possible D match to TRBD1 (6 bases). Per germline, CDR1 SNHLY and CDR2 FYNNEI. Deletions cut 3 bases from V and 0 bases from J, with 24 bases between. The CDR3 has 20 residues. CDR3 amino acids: CASSDLDEISGAHSGNTIYF. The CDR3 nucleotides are TGTGCCAGCAGTGATTTAGACGAGATCTCGGGGGCCCACTCTGGAAACACCATATATTTT.

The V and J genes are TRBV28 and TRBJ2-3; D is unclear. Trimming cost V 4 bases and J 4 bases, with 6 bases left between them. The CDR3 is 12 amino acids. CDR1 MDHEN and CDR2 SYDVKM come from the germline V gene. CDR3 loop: CASSSNADTQYF. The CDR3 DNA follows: TGTGCCAGCAGTTCCAACGCAGATACGCAGTATTTT.

CDR3 region: CASSLVHTEAFF. CDR3 nucleotides: TGTGCCAGCAGTTTGGTGCACACTGAAGCTTTCTTT. This chain connects TRBV28 to TRBJ1-1; unclear D gene. Germline CDR1 is MDHEN and CDR2 is SYDVKM. This CDR3 is 12 amino acids long. V dropped 3 bases and J dropped 3 bases, with 5 bases sitting between them.

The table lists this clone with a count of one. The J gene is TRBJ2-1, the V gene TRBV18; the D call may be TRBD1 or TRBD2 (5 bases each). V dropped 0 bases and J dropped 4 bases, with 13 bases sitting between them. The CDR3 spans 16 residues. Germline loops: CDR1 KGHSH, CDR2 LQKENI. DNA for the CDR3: TGTGCCAGCTCACCACCTGGCAGGGAGACGTACAATGAGCAGTTCTTC. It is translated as CASSPPGRETYNEQFF.

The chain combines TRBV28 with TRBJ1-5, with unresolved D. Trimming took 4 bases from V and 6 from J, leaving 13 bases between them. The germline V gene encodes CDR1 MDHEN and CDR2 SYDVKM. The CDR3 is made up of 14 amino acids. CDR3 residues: CASSSVIGSQPQHF. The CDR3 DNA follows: TGTGCCAGCAGTTCCGTCATCGGGAGTCAGCCCCAGCATTTT.

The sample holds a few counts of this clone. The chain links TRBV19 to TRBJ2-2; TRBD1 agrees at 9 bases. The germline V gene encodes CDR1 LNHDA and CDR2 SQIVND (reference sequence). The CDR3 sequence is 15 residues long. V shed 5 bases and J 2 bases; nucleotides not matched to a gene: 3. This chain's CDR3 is CASSGGQGNTGELFF. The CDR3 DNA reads TGTGCCAGTAGTGGGGGACAGGGTAACACCGGGGAGCTGTTTTTT.

CDR3 bases: TGTGCCAGTAGCGAACAGGGTTCCGAAGATCAGCCCCAGCATTTT. Protein: CASSEQGSEDQPQHF. This rearrangement joins TRBV19 to TRBJ1-5, with TRBD1 as a possible D gene (6 bases). Trimming removed 6 bases from V and 5 bases from J, with 17 bases in between. CDR1 LNHDA and CDR2 SQIVND come from the germline V gene (reference sequence). This CDR3 contains 15 residues.